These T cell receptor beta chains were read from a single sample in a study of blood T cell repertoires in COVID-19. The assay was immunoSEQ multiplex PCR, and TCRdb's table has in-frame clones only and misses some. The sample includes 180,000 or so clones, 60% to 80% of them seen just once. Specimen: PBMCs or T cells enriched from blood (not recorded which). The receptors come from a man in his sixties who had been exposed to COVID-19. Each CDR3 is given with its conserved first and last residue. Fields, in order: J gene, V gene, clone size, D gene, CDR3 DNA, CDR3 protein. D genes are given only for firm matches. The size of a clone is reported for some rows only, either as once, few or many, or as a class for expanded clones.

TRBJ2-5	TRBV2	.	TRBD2	TGTGCCAGCCGGGAAACGGGAGGGCCGAGGGAGACCCAGTACTTC	CASRETGGPRETQYF
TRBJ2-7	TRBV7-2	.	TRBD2	TGTGCCAGCAGCTCCTCCGCCGGGGCTAGCGGGAGGTGGTACGAGCAGTACTTC	CASSSSAGASGRWYEQYF
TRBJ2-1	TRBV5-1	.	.	TGCGCCAGCAGCCATCCCGCGCGGGGGCGAAGCTCCTACAATGAGCAGTTCTTC	CASSHPARGRSSYNEQFF
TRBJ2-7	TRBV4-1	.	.	TGCGCCAGCAGCCAAGAAGGAGCAGGGCCTAGCTCCTACGAGCAGTACTTC	CASSQEGAGPSSYEQYF
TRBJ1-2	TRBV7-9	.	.	TGTGCCAGCAGCTTAGCCAGGCAGGGGCCCATTGGCTACACCTTC	CASSLARQGPIGYTF
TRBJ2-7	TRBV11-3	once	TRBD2	TGTGCCAGCAGCCCCCGATCTAGGACTAGCGGGAGAGGGTACGAGCAGTACTTC	CASSPRSRTSGRGYEQYF
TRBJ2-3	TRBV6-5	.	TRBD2	TGTGCCAGCAGTTGGGGAGGGGCAAGGGACACAGATACGCAGTATTTT	CASSWGGARDTDTQYF
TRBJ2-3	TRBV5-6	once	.	TGTGCCAGCAGCTTGGGGGTCAGAGGAGCAGATACGCAGTATTTT	CASSLGVRGADTQYF
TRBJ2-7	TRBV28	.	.	TGTGCCAGCAGTTTACAGGGAACCTACGAGCAGTACTTC	CASSLQGTYEQYF
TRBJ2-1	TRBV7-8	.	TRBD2	TGTGCCAGCAAAGATGGACTAGCGGGAGATCGGGAGCAGTTCTTC	CASKDGLAGDREQFF